The clone carrying this T cell receptor beta chain has only a few counts. The data originate from a study of patients and donors after allogeneic stem cell transplantation. TCRdb independently ran MiXCR on the RT-PCR reads; one entry per CDR3 protein. The repertoire holds about a million distinct CDR3 sequences, with about 20% as singletons. This CDR3 contains 19 residues. This TCR was sampled from a human donor who was either an allogeneic HSCT recipient or a stem cell or donor lymphocyte infusion donor (not recorded which). It is not recorded whose cells these are; they may come from a transplant donor. The specimen sequenced was blood, either unsorted or a sorted T cell fraction (not recorded which). The chain links TRBV21-1 to TRBJ2-6; TRBD1 is the table's D call, not checked against the DNA. TRBV21-1 is noted as a pseudogene. The CDR3 DNA is TGTGCCAGCAGCAAGACCGGGACAGGGGACCTCTCTGGGGCCAACGTCCTGACTTTC. As protein: CASSKTGTGDLSGANVLTF.